The clone carrying this T cell receptor beta chain was counted only a few times. The table came from immunoSEQ multiplex PCR; TCRdb's copy has only in-frame clones and leaves some out. Of approximately 320,000 clones listed, around 90% were seen once; the top ten hold 8% to 9%. This CDR3 has 16 amino acids. In germline, CDR1 is SEHNR, CDR2 FQNEAQ (reference sequence). V was pared by 5 bases and J by 2 bases, with 15 bases between. This sample is part of a study of blood T cell repertoires in COVID-19. Material for sequencing was PBMCs or T cells enriched from blood (not recorded which). The origin of this receptor is a woman between 18 and 29 years old who had recovered from COVID-19. This chain connects TRBV7-9 to TRBJ2-2; D remains ambiguous. The CDR3 protein is CASSLTPPPNTGELFF. The CDR3 DNA reads TGTGCCAGCAGCCTAACTCCGCCTCCTAACACCGGGGAGCTGTTTTTT.